A single sample is the source of the 25 T cell receptor beta chains below, sequenced in a study of identical twins. TCRdb ran MiXCR on the 5' RACE reads and lists one entry per CDR3 protein. Found here are around 650,000 distinct CDR3 sequences, 7.1% of them singletons; the top ten hold roughly 1.5%. These sequences were also reported in another study, on yellow fever vaccine responses in identical twins.

Sequenced material: PBMCs. These receptors were obtained from a woman in her late teens or twenties in good health.

This clonotype was seen a few times. The chain links TRBV7-9 to TRBJ2-5; D gene ambiguous. V was trimmed by 5 bases and J by 7 bases, leaving 11 bases between them. The CDR3 runs 12 residues. Looked up from germline, CDR1 is SEHNR and CDR2 is FQNEAQ (reference sequence). CDR3 sequence reads: CASSGPGLTQYF. As DNA, the CDR3 is TGTGCCAGCAGCGGGCCCGGATTGACCCAGTACTTC.

This clonotype was found a few times. The rearrangement links TRBV5-1 to TRBJ2-3; D tentatively fits TRBD1 or TRBD2 (6 bases each). Trimming took 0 bases from V and 5 from J, leaving 10 bases between them. The germline gives CDR1 SGHRS, CDR2 YFSETQ. The CDR3 runs 14 residues. CDR3 loop: CASSLEQGGDTQYF. In DNA form, the CDR3 reads TGCGCCAGCAGCTTGGAACAGGGAGGAGATACGCAGTATTTT. Full variable domain (outside the CDR3, taken from reference TRBV5-1 and TRBJ2-3): KAGVTQTPRYLIKTRGQQVTLSCSPISGHRSVSWYQQTPGQGLQFLFEYFSETQRNKGNFPGRFSGRQFSNSRSEMNVSTLELGDSALYLCASSLEQGGDTQYFGPGTRLTVL.

This clonotype has more than one count but fewer than ten. V usage is TRBV5-5 and J usage is TRBJ2-4, with D perhaps TRBD2 (5 bases). Trimming took off 0 bases at V and 0 bases at J, with 10 bases between the two ends. This CDR3 contains 16 residues. The germline CDR1 and CDR2 sequences are SGHKS and YYEKEE (reference sequence). The DNA for the CDR3 is TGTGCCAGCAGCTTGGGGACTGACCTAGCCAAAAACATTCAGTACTTC. Protein sequence: CASSLGTDLAKNIQYF.

This clonotype has a count of ten or more. The rearrangement joins TRBV6-1 to TRBJ1-6; TRBD1 matches at 9 bases. CDR1 and CDR2 from the germline V gene are MNHNS and SASEGT. This CDR3 contains 14 residues. The V segment lost 6 bases and the J segment 7 bases; nucleotides outside the gene matches: 4. In DNA, the CDR3 is TGTGCCAGCAGGCGGACAGGGGAGAATTCACCCCTCCACTTT. This codes for CASRRTGENSPLHF.

Here the CDR3 reads CASSVGLAGKADTQYF. The CDR3 DNA reads as TGTGCCAGCAGCGTAGGACTAGCGGGAAAAGCGGATACGCAGTATTTT. This chain joins TRBV9 and TRBJ2-3; 11 positions match TRBD2. This CDR3 spans 16 amino acids. The trim removed 0 bases at V and 6 bases at J, leaving 6 bases unmatched. In germline, CDR1 is SGDLS, CDR2 YYNGEE.

In this sample, this clonotype turned up many times. The chain links TRBV28 to TRBJ2-7; 7 bases match TRBD2. This CDR3 contains 15 residues. Germline trimming cut 5 bases from V and 1 base from J; bases unmatched to any gene: 8. CDR1 MDHEN and CDR2 SYDVKM come from the germline V gene. The chain's CDR3 is CASSRPSGGSYEQYV. The CDR3 DNA reads as TGTGCCAGCAGTAGGCCTTCGGGGGGATCCTACGAGCAGTACGTC.

This clonotype was seen only a few times. The J gene is TRBJ2-1, the V gene TRBV4-2; 8 bases line up with TRBD2. Germline V gene sequence: CDR1 LGHNA, CDR2 YNFKEQ. The CDR3 is 14 amino acids. After removal of 1 base from V and 8 bases from J, the junction contained 4 bases not matched to a gene. The CDR3 reads CASSQVRTSYEQFF. The CDR3 DNA reads TGTGCCAGCAGCCAAGTTAGGACTAGCTATGAGCAGTTCTTC.

The sample holds a few counts of this clonotype. The V gene is TRBV11-2, the J gene TRBJ2-1, with a weak D call TRBD1 (6 bases). Germline CDR1 reads SGHAT; CDR2 reads FQNNGV. The CDR3 totals 14 residues. The V end was cut by 5 bases, the J end by 6 bases, with 14 bases between. CDR3 amino acids: CASSPGDLSNEQFF. CDR3 in DNA: TGTGCCAGCAGCCCAGGGGACCTCTCCAATGAGCAGTTCTTC.

The gene calls are TRBV5-5 and TRBJ2-3; D is perhaps TRBD2 (6 bases). The germline V gene encodes CDR1 SGHKS and CDR2 YYEKEE (reference sequence). The CDR3 length is 14 residues. V lost 5 bases and J lost 5, with 15 bases in between. The CDR3 loop is CASSARLDGDTQYF. The DNA of the CDR3 is TGTGCCAGCAGTGCCCGACTAGACGGAGATACGCAGTATTTT.

V is TRBV4-1 and J is TRBJ2-7; 12 nucleotides agree with TRBD1. Trimming cost V 1 base and J 3 bases; bases outside gene matches: 7. The CDR3 is 17 residues long. The germline CDR1 and CDR2 sequences are MGHRA and YSYEKL. The CDR3 sequence is CASSQAMGTGGIYEQYF. The CDR3 nucleotides are TGCGCCAGCAGCCAAGCCATGGGGACAGGGGGCATCTACGAGCAGTACTTC.

This clonotype was seen a handful of times. The chain is built from TRBV19 and TRBJ2-2, with D uncertain. V shed 6 bases and J shed 3 bases, with 8 bases lying between them. The CDR3 has 13 amino acids. The germline gives CDR1 LNHDA, CDR2 SQIVND (reference sequence). The CDR3 sequence: CASRTRHTGELFF. In DNA form, the CDR3 reads TGTGCCAGTAGGACCCGTCACACCGGGGAGCTGTTTTTT.

This clonotype was recorded many times. The CDR3 sequence: CAISESRRGAFF. The CDR3 region has the DNA TGTGCCATCAGTGAGTCGCGCAGGGGGGCTTTCTTT. This rearrangement joins TRBV10-3 to TRBJ1-1, with TRBD1 matching over 7 bases. J gave up 11 bases and V 0 bases, and 3 bases lay outside the gene matches. The CDR3 consists of 12 residues. Germline assignment: CDR1 ENHRY and CDR2 SYGVKD.

In nucleotides, the CDR3 is TGTGCCATCAGTGAGTTTGGGGGCACTGGGGCCAACGTCCTGACTTTC. Protein: CAISEFGGTGANVLTF. The V gene is TRBV10-3, the J gene TRBJ2-6, with D possibly matching TRBD1 (6 bases). Per germline, CDR1 ENHRY and CDR2 SYGVKD. The V end was cut by 1 base, the J end by 2 bases, with 9 bases between. The CDR3 is made up of 16 amino acids.

Only one count was recorded for this clonotype. The rearrangement uses TRBV7-9 and TRBJ2-1; 16 nucleotides line up with TRBD2. J lost 7 bases, V lost 4 bases, and 4 bases had no gene match. Per germline, CDR1 SEHNR and CDR2 FQNEAQ (reference sequence). This CDR3 contains 16 residues. For the CDR3, the DNA is TGTGCCAGCAGCTCCCCGGGACTAGCGGGGGGGAATGAGCAGTTCTTC. Its translation: CASSSPGLAGGNEQFF.

This clonotype has only a few counts. V is TRBV7-6 and J is TRBJ2-1; 12 bases fit TRBD2. Germline CDR1 SGHVS, CDR2 FNYEAQ. This CDR3 comprises 18 residues. The V segment lost 1 base and the J segment 4 bases; nucleotides outside the gene matches: 8. The CDR3, as DNA: TGTGCCAGCAGCTTAGGAGGCGAGACTAGCGGGGGATACAATGAGCAGTTCTTC. Its protein is CASSLGGETSGGYNEQFF.

In its sample, this clonotype was seen many times. The chain uses TRBV7-8 and TRBJ1-1; unclear D gene. The CDR3 has 13 amino acids. V was cut by 7 bases and J by 4 bases, with 13 bases left in between. Germline loops: CDR1 SGHVS, CDR2 FQNEAQ. CDR3 nucleotides: TGTGCCAGCACCGTCCGGGGTATCACTGAAGCTTTCTTT. Protein sequence: CASTVRGITEAFF. The full variable domain, completed using reference TRBV7-8 and TRBJ1-1, is GAGVSQSPRYKVAKRGQDVALRCDPISGHVSLFWYQQALGQGPEFLTYFQNEAQLDKSGLPSDRFFAERPEGSVSTLKIQRTQQEDSAVYLCASTVRGITEAFFGQGTRLTVV.

The J gene is TRBJ2-1, the V gene TRBV7-9; D is possibly TRBD1 (6 bases). CDR3 length: 15 residues. CDR1 and CDR2 from the germline V gene are SEHNR and FQNEAQ (reference sequence). V gave up 8 bases and J gave up 0 bases, with 14 bases separating them. The CDR3 is CASESNRVSYNEQFF. The CDR3 DNA reads as TGTGCCAGCGAATCCAACAGGGTCTCCTACAATGAGCAGTTCTTC.

V is TRBV7-6 and J is TRBJ2-7, with 10 nucleotides matching TRBD1. Germline assignment: CDR1 SGHVS and CDR2 FNYEAQ. The CDR3 has 14 amino acids. Trimming took 4 bases from V and 5 from J; bases not matched to a gene: 5. The CDR3 loop is CASSSGQGLHEQYF. The DNA of the CDR3 is TGTGCCAGCAGCTCGGGACAGGGGCTTCACGAGCAGTACTTC.

This clonotype was counted between two and nine times. This chain links TRBV29-1 with TRBJ2-7; TRBD2 matches at 9 bases. The V gene end was trimmed by 4 bases and the J gene end by 7 bases; junction bases not matched to a gene: 5. Germline V gives CDR1 SQVTM, CDR2 ANQGSEA. CDR3 length: 12 amino acids. CDR3 in DNA: TGCAGCGTTGCTAGCGGGACGGGGGAGCAGTACTTC. Protein product: CSVASGTGEQYF.

The gene calls are TRBV27 and TRBJ2-1, with TRBD2 as a possible D gene (6 bases). Germline CDR1 is MNHEY and CDR2 is SMNVEV (reference sequence). The CDR3 extends over 14 amino acids. V was shortened by 4 bases and J by 7 bases, with 14 bases between the two germline ends. CDR3 loop: CASSYWGVGNEQFF. In nucleotides, the CDR3 is TGTGCCAGCAGTTATTGGGGGGTCGGGAATGAGCAGTTCTTC.

V and J are TRBV5-4 and TRBJ2-3; D gene ambiguous. Trimming removed 8 bases at V and 6 bases at J, with 19 bases between. Looked up from germline, CDR1 is SGHNT and CDR2 is YYREEE (reference sequence). The CDR3 sequence is 14 residues long. Written as DNA, the CDR3 is TGTGCCAGGAGCCCCTCGCCACTATCGGATACGCAGTATTTT. The encoded protein is CARSPSPLSDTQYF.

The CDR3 loop is CSAPVLDAYNEQFF. DNA for the CDR3: TGCAGCGCCCCAGTTTTAGACGCCTACAATGAGCAGTTCTTC. The chain is built from TRBV29-1 and TRBJ2-1; the D is unclear. Germline CDR1 SQVTM, CDR2 ANQGSEA. V lost 7 bases and J 2 bases, leaving 15 bases between the germline ends. The CDR3 is made up of 14 amino acids.

The rearrangement joins TRBV5-1 to TRBJ2-1; a weak D match, TRBD2 (6 bases). V gave up 3 bases and J gave up 13 bases, with 14 bases separating them. Germline CDR1 reads SGHRS; CDR2 reads YFSETQ. The CDR3 runs to 12 residues. The CDR3: CASSSQRESQFF. In DNA, the CDR3 is TGCGCCAGCAGCTCTCAACGGGAGTCCCAGTTCTTC.

This chain connects TRBV28 to TRBJ2-7; D assignment may be TRBD1 or TRBD2 (5 bases each). This CDR3 region has 15 residues. Germline V gene lookup returns CDR1 MDHEN and CDR2 SYDVKM. V was trimmed by 1 base and J by 4 bases, leaving 14 bases between them. The CDR3 coding sequence is TGTGCCAGCAGTTTATTGAGGGGTCTAGGATACGAGCAGTACTTC. Protein sequence: CASSLLRGLGYEQYF.

The rearrangement joins TRBV27 to TRBJ2-1; D might be TRBD2 (6 bases). This CDR3 has 14 amino acids. Germline V gene data show CDR1 as MNHEY and CDR2 as SMNVEV (reference sequence). V lost 7 bases and J lost 4, with 14 bases in between. CDR3 in amino acids: CASKGRDSYNEQFF. CDR3 nucleotides: TGTGCCAGCAAGGGTAGGGACTCTTACAATGAGCAGTTCTTC.